The 8 T cell receptor beta chains reported below all come from one sample, sequenced in a study of T cell responses to AZD1222 COVID-19 vaccine. Using immunoSEQ multiplex PCR, the repertoire was profiled, and TCRdb retains in-frame clones only, with some absent. The sample records 75,000 to 100,000 clones, approximately 94% being singletons. The starting material was peripheral blood, obtained on day 0 of AZD1222 vaccination. Receptor source: an adult in good health.

This clone was observed a handful of times. This chain uses TRBV25-1 with TRBJ1-2; D possibly corresponds to TRBD1 (5 bases). From germline, CDR1 is MGHDK and CDR2 SYGVNS. The CDR3 length is 17 residues. V gave up 3 bases and J gave up 0 bases, with 17 bases separating them. The CDR3, as DNA: TGTGCCAGCAGTGACAAGGCAGGGTGGTTACCTAACTATGGCTACACCTTC. The encoded protein is CASSDKAGWLPNYGYTF.

The chain joins TRBV6-2 or TRBV6-3 to TRBJ1-5; D possibly corresponds to TRBD1 (5 bases). The length of the CDR3 is 14 residues. Germline lookup yields CDR1 MNHEY and CDR2 SVGEGT. Between the trimmed V and J ends, which lost 2 bases and 6 bases, there was a span of 11 bases. The CDR3 nucleotides read TGTGCCAGCAGTTACATGGGGGGGGGTCAGCCCCAGCATTTT. Translation gives CASSYMGGGQPQHF.

The rearrangement joins TRBV5-4 to TRBJ1-6; TRBD1 matches 7 bases. Germline values: CDR1 SGHNT, CDR2 YYREEE (reference sequence). V gave up 7 bases and J gave up 5 bases; unmatched junction bases: 3. CDR3 length: 13 amino acids. This CDR3 reads CASAGQDNSPLHF. The CDR3, as DNA: TGTGCCAGCGCCGGACAGGATAATTCACCCCTCCACTTT.

The CDR3 spells CASSRYQGADYEQYF. The DNA for the CDR3 is TGTGCCAGCAGTCGCTACCAGGGGGCGGACTACGAGCAGTACTTC. The gene calls are TRBV6-5 and TRBJ2-7; TRBD1 agrees at 8 bases. The CDR3 totals 15 residues. Germline trimming cut 5 bases from V and 3 bases from J; bases unmatched to any gene: 9. The germline CDR1 and CDR2 sequences are MNHEY and SVGAGI.

The chain couples TRBV4-1 to TRBJ2-3; D is perhaps TRBD2 (6 bases). This CDR3 is built from 17 residues. Per the germline V gene, CDR1 is MGHRA and CDR2 is YSYEKL. V was clipped by 3 bases and J by 0 bases, with 16 bases between them. CDR3 amino acids: CASSHQLLSGSTDTQYF. As DNA, the CDR3 is TGCGCCAGCAGCCATCAACTCCTTAGCGGTAGCACAGATACGCAGTATTTT.

The chain joins TRBV20-1 to TRBJ2-1; D remains ambiguous. The CDR3 runs to 11 residues. V was cut by 4 bases and J by 7 bases, with 8 bases left in between. CDR1 and CDR2 from the germline V gene are DFQATT and SNEGSKA (reference sequence). The CDR3 loop reads CSAKGVNEQFF. As DNA, the CDR3 is TGCAGTGCTAAAGGAGTAAATGAGCAGTTCTTC.

The chain uses TRBV11-1 and TRBJ1-2, with 9 bases that match TRBD1. Looked up from germline, CDR1 is SGHAT and CDR2 is FQDESV (reference sequence). This CDR3 comprises 16 residues. V lost 10 bases and J lost 3; bases outside the gene matches: 15. CDR3 sequence (DNA): TGTGCCACCCTAAAGCCGGGACAGGGTTCCCACTATGGCTACACCTTC. Protein sequence: CATLKPGQGSHYGYTF.

The rearrangement uses TRBV5-1 and TRBJ1-2; unclear D gene. CDR3 length: 14 amino acids. The germline gives CDR1 SGHRS, CDR2 YFSETQ. V was trimmed by 4 bases and J by 2 bases, leaving 12 bases between them. CDR3 sequence: CASSPASANYGYTF. CDR3 bases: TGCGCCAGCAGCCCAGCCTCGGCAAACTATGGCTACACCTTC.